The source of this T cell receptor (beta chain) is a study of cytomegalovirus exposure and HLA in healthy donors (dated by TCRdb to 2017 to 2019). Describing the broader study: In an earlier analysis of about 560 of the donors, 276 Gb of sequence data and some 120 million unique TCR beta sequences from roughly 180 million T cells were reported. An early release that covered about 600 HLA-typed donors contained 300 to 350 gigabases of sequencing data and 75 million to 100 million unique TCR sequences. Of the 398 genotyped donors, 75% to 85% were placed in the genetic ancestry cluster associated with self-reported Caucasian donors. The study aimed to test whether cataloging public T cell receptors could reveal signatures of past pathogen exposure. Using immunosequencing, the study profiled T cell repertoires from some 670 subjects and related those repertoires to cytomegalovirus serostatus. Besides the first cohort of 550 to 750 subjects, a separate validation cohort made up of 120 different subjects was used. The study combined high-throughput TCR immunosequencing, statistical association of individual TCRs with disease status, and machine learning to predict cytomegalovirus infection status. To study patterns of TCR occurrence, a later analysis re-analyzed previously published TCR beta repertoires from around 700 donors and added high-resolution HLA genotyping. Rather than drawing on any new phenotypic data, the later analysis identified candidate immune exposures from TCR beta sequences and the way those sequences occurred across donors. An earlier analysis of several hundred of the donors used high-throughput TCR beta sequencing to judge whether each TCR beta V gene segment behaved as functional or pseudogenic. Donor age, sex, ethnicity and CMV serostatus were compiled alongside the repertoire data. A later genetic analysis used genome-wide SNP genotypes for about 60% of the roughly 670 donors, treating that subset as a discovery cohort. All discovery cohort repertoires had been generated on a single sequencing platform. HLA typing included class I and class II loci at four-digit resolution. The number of typed donors differed by locus: about 620-630 for A, B, C, DRB1 and DQB1; some 540 for DQA1; approximately 610 for DPA1; and some 430 for DPB1. Four to six DR-DQ haplotypes were handled as single units for association and clustering, since linkage in the cohort was strong. On average, over 200,000 unique TCR beta nucleotide sequences were sequenced per donor among some 430 genotyped donors of the cohort, with roughly 19% of those sequences being non-productive. What the research found in general, with its limitations: According to a later genetic analysis, donors in an Asian-associated ancestry cluster had fewer N-insertions in productive TCRs than the roughly 670-donor mean. In this cohort, only TCR beta chains were sequenced, and detectable features were limited by the absence of alpha or paired-chain data. The only immune exposure information available for the cohort was CMV serostatus. Across donors, most TCR sequences were observed very rarely, whereas some public TCRs were present in many individuals. A later genetic analysis associated a missense DCLRE1C variant with V-gene and J-gene trimming of TCR beta chains, and an independent cohort replicated the association. A further reported finding was that TCR beta sequences accurately predicted the HLA-A and HLA-B alleles for most subjects in the first cohort. A group of highly shared sequence variants was considered likely to be a technical artifact of the sequencing pipeline. At a false discovery rate of 0.05, a later analysis linked under 20,000 TCR beta sequences to specific HLA alleles. In the study, some 160 TCR beta chains were listed as associated with cytomegalovirus. The presence/absence analyses assumed that sequencing depth was roughly uniform across donors, and that assumption may not be true. When HLA alleles, especially DR and DQ, strongly co-occurred, TCR associations were difficult to assign to individual alleles. In an earlier analysis of 587 of the donors, most TCR beta V segments appeared in productive rearrangements about 90% or about 30% of the time, broadly matching IMGT annotations. A later analysis found that HLA-associated TCR beta chains were more clonally expanded and had lower generation probabilities than equally common non-associated chains. A later analysis found that TCR association rates varied across HLA loci, with DRB1 alleles showing the most associated TCRs and HLA-C alleles the fewest. Because some donors lacked HLA typing at each locus, the association tests relied only on the typed subset. The classifier was reported to diagnose cytomegalovirus status with high specificity and sensitivity in both the original cohort and the validation cohort. Several of the top co-occurrence clusters appeared to be linked to parvovirus B19, influenza, CMV and Epstein-Barr virus, according to a later analysis. The authors suggested that the approach could potentially be generalized to other disease states and immunological phenotypes. Correlated functional status among segregating V segments might reflect linkage disequilibrium, but an unknown experimental factor could not be ruled out. Some IMGT-functional V segments, including TRBV6-2 and TRBV6-3, could not be told apart with the 87-base-pair reads, so those segments were excluded. In a later analysis, most CMV-associated TCR beta chains were found to appear HLA-restricted, with HLA associations seemingly driven largely by CMV exposure. Over 15 rarely observed V segments, including chromosome 9 orphons, were excluded from the earlier analysis of about 610 of the donors because counts were too low. A few of the identified cytomegalovirus-associated TCR beta chains were confirmed in vitro to be specific for cytomegalovirus antigens.

Clipping removes 5 bases from V and 4 bases from J, with 13 as the unmatched junction base count. The CDR3, from cysteine to phenylalanine, totals 16 residues. Just CDR3 DNA is preserved here, 48 bases in frame from base 1. CDR1 and CDR2, per the germline V gene (reference sequence), are SGHNT and YYREEE. The library was generated by the immunoSEQ multiplex PCR assay. For the multiplex PCR, a mixture combining 60 forward primers for TCR Vbeta segments and 13 reverse primers for TCR Jbeta segments was used. The CDR3 region of rearranged TCR beta genes was amplified from genomic DNA by a multiplex PCR assay. On the Illumina HiSeq System, the amplified TCR beta libraries were sequenced as 87-base-pair reads. The paper's data handling went like this. In a later analysis, 70 million to 95 million unique TCR beta chains were counted across the roughly 610 repertoires, and roughly 10 million of these chains were shared by at least two donors. A nearest-neighbor algorithm error-corrected the raw reads and collapsed the reads into unique sequences, merging closely related sequences to remove PCR and sequencing errors. To assign V, D and J gene segments, CDR3 sequences were aligned to IMGT reference sequences. For a sequence to be retained, a match of at least six nucleotides was required to both a V gene segment and a J gene segment. A rearrangement was called productive if the CDR3 had no stop codons and remained in frame with V and J, and every other rearrangement was called non-productive. Following IMGT convention, CDR3 was defined as the stretch from the second conserved V-encoded cysteine to the conserved J-encoded phenylalanine. In an earlier analysis of around 600 of the donors, sequences lacking an unambiguous match to a single V gene segment were excluded. An earlier analysis of a few hundred of the donors classified V segments as functional when productive rearrangements were above 56.7% and as segregating when the standard deviation between donors was above 5%. A statistical classification framework was built to diagnose cytomegalovirus status from the catalog of TCR beta chain sequences. In a later analysis, TCR nucleotide sequences were compared against IMGT/GENE-DB human TR gene sequences so that V and J genes could be assigned. The TCRdist pipeline was used in a later analysis to assign CDR3 sequences and most-parsimonious VDJ recombination scenarios. In a later analysis, every TCR beta chain was defined by the combination of its CDR3 amino acid sequence and its V-gene family, and reads without a unique V-gene family were dropped. A later analysis removed 550 to 700 highly shared, low-generation-probability nucleotide sequences to deal with suspected cross-contamination and a sequencing artifact. In a later analysis, a clonal expansion index was calculated for each public chain from normalized within-repertoire ranks of inferred template counts. In a later analysis, generation probabilities were computed with a VDJ recombination model fitted to out-of-frame rearrangements, and the resulting probabilities were checked against IGoR. In a later analysis, TCR-TCR, TCR-HLA and TCR-CMV co-occurrence was scored with hypergeometric tests, and a repertoire-size bias correction was applied to TCR pairs. False discovery rates were estimated in a later analysis by permuting HLA or CMV assignments 20 times. In a later analysis, co-occurring TCRs were grouped using DBSCAN, with TCRdist sequence similarity added in when clustering inside HLA-allele-positive subsets. Co-occurrence clustering excluded repertoires with fewer than 30,000 or more than 120,000 public chains, plus five with anomalous nucleotide sharing. Held by TCRdb, this immuneACCESS table contains in-frame sequences only and omits some clones. Under half of the omission traces to an unresolved V gene where checked; the cause of the rest is unknown. The D gene and trimming were derived from the DNA, and the V and J assignments and clone size from that table. In all, the sample holds 150,000 to 200,000 clones, and 80% of those were seen once. 6% to 7.5% of the sample rests with the top ten.

To note about this clone: Its antigen specificity is not known. No clone much larger than this one lies a single base away; base qualities are absent.

In total, approximately 690 healthy bone marrow donors made up the cohort. At the time of sampling, every cohort member was nominally healthy, though immune exposures that went unrecorded were likely present. The donor tested CMV seropositive, placing the donor among the 289 seropositive members of the cohort. Each donor provided a peripheral blood sample, and peripheral blood mononuclear cells were used for TCR beta sequencing. Genomic DNA extraction from the blood cell samples was performed with the Qiagen DNeasy Blood Extraction Kit. The source of this sequence is a man aged 25 to 45 in good health and CMV-seropositive. Sequencing input: PBMCs. This sequence uses TRBV5-4 and TRBJ2-3, with 7 middle bases fitting TRBD2. The CDR3 region reads CASRSQDGRTPDTQYF. Read as DNA, the sequence is TGTGCCAGCAGGAGTCAGGACGGGAGGACCCCAGATACGCAGTATTTT.